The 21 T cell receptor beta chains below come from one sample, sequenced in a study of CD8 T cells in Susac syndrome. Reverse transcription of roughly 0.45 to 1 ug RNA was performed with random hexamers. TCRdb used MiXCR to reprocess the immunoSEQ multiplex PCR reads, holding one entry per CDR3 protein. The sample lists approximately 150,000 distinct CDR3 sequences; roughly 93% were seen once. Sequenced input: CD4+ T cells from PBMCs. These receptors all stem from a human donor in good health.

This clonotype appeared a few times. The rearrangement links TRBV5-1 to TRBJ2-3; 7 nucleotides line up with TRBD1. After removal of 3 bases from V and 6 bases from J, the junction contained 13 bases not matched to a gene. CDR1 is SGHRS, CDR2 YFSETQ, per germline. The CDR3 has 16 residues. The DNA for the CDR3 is TGCGCCAGCAGCTCGGGGAACACAGGGGACGGGGATACGCAGTATTTT. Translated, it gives CASSSGNTGDGDTQYF.

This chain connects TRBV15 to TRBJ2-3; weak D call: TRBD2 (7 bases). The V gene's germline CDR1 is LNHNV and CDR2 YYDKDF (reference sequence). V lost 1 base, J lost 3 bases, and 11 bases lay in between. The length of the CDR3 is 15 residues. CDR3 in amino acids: CATSRAGGLTDTQYF. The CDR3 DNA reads TGTGCCACCAGCAGAGCGGGGGGCCTAACAGATACGCAGTATTTT.

CDR3 amino acids: CASSSGQSYGYTF. The CDR3 DNA reads as TGTGCCAGCAGTTCGGGACAGAGCTATGGCTACACCTTC. The rearrangement links TRBV6-6 to TRBJ1-2, with 7 bases aligning to TRBD1. CDR1 MNHNY and CDR2 SVGAGI come from the germline V gene (reference sequence). The CDR3 is made up of 13 amino acids. The ends lost 4 bases at V and 4 bases at J; junction bases unmatched: 3.

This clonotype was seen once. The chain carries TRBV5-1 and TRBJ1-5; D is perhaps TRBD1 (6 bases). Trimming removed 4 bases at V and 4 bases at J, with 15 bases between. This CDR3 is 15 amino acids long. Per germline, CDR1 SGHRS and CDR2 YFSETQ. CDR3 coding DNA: TGCGCCAGCAGCCCCGGAGGGGGGAGGAATCAGCCCCAGCATTTT. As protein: CASSPGGGRNQPQHF.

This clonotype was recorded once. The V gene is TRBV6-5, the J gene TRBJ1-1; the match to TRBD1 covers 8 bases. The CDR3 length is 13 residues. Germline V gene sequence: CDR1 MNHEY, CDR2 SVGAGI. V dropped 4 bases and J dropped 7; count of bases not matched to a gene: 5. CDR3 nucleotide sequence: TGTGCCAGCAGTTCTCAGGGGGCGGGTGAAGCTTTCTTT. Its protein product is CASSSQGAGEAFF.

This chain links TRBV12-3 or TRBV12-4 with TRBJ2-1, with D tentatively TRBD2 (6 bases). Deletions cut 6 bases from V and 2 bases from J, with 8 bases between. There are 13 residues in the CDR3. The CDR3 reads CASSPSAYNEQFF. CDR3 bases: TGTGCCAGCAGCCCTAGCGCCTACAATGAGCAGTTCTTC.

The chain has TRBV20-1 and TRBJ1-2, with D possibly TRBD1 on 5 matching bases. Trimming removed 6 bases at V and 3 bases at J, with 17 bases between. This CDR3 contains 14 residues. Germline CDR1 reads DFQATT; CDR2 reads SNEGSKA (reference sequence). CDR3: CSAHPGVGDYGYTF. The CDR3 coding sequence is TGCAGTGCCCACCCGGGGGTGGGGGACTATGGCTACACCTTC.

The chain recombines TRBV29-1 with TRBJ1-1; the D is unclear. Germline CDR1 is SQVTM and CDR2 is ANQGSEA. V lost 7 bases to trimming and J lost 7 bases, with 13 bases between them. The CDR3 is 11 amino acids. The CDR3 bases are TGCAGCGCCACAGTTGAGGTTGAAGCTTTCTTT. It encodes CSATVEVEAFF.

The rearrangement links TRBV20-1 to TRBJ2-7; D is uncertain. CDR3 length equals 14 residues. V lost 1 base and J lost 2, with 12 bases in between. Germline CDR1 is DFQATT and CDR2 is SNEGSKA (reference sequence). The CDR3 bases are TGCAGTGCTAGAGGATCAAGAGGAGCCTACGAGCAGTACTTC. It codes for CSARGSRGAYEQYF.

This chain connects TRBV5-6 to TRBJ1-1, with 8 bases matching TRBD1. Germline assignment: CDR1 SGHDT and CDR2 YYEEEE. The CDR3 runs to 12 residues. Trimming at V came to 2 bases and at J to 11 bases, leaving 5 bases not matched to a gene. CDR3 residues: CASSLPTGEAFF. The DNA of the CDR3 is TGTGCCAGCAGCTTACCGACAGGGGAGGCTTTCTTT.

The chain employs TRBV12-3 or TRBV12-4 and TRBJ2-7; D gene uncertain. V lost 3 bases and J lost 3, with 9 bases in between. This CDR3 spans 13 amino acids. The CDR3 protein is CASSFSQFYEQYF. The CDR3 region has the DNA TGTGCCAGCAGTTTTTCACAGTTCTACGAGCAGTACTTC.

The CDR3 sequence: CSVDGTAAYQETQYF. CDR3 coding DNA: TGCAGCGTTGACGGGACAGCTGCTTACCAAGAGACCCAGTACTTC. V is TRBV29-1 and J is TRBJ2-5; 7 nucleotides align to TRBD1. CDR1 is SQVTM, CDR2 ANQGSEA, per germline. There are 15 residues in the CDR3. The ends lost 3 bases at V and 0 bases at J; junction bases unmatched: 7.

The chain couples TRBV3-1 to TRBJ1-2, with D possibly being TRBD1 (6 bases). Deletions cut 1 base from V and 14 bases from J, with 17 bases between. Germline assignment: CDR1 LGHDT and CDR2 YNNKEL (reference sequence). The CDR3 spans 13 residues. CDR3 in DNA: TGTGCCAGCAGCCAAGCATCGACCCCAGGGGAAACCTTC. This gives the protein CASSQASTPGETF.

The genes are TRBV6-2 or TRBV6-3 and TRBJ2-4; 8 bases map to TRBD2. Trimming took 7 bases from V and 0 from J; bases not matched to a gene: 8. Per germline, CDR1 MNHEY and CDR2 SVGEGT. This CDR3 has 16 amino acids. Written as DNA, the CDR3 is TGTGCCAGCAACCAAGACCGGGGGGGAGCCAAAAACATTCAGTACTTC. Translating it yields CASNQDRGGAKNIQYF.

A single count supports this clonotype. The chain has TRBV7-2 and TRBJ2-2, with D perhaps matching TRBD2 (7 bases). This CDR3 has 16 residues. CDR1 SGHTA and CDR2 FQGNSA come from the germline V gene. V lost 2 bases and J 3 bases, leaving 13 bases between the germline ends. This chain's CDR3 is CASSLRGAGDTGELFF. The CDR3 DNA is TGTGCCAGCAGCTTACGGGGGGCGGGGGACACCGGGGAGCTGTTTTTT.

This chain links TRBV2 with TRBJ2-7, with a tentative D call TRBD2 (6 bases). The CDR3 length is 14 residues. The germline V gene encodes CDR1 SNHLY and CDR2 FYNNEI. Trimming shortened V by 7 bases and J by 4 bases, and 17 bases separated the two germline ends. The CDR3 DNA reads TGTGCCAGCACGACCGGGACTGAACCTTACGAGCAGTACTTC. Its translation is CASTTGTEPYEQYF.

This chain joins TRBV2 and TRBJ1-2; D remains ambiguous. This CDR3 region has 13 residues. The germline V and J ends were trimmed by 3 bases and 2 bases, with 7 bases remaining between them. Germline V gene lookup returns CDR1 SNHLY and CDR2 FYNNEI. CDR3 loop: CASSDLGNYGYTF. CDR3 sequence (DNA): TGTGCCAGCAGTGATCTGGGAAACTATGGCTACACCTTC. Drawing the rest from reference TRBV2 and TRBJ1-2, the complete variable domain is EPEVTQTPSHQVTQMGQEVILRCVPISNHLYFYWYRQILGQKVEFLVSFYNNEISEKSEIFDDQFSVERPDGSNFTLKIRSTKLEDSAMYFCASSDLGNYGYTFGSGTRLTVV.

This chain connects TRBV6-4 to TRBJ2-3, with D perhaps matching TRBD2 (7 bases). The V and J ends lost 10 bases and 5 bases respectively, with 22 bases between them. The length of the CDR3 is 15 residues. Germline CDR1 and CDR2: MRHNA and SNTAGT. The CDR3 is CATPFWGGRGDTQYF. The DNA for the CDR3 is TGTGCCACCCCGTTTTGGGGGGGGCGAGGAGATACGCAGTATTTT.

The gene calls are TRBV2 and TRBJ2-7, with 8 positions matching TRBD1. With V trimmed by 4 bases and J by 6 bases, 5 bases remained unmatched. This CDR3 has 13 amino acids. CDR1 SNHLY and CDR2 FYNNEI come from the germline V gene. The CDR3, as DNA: TGTGCCAGCAGTGGTGGAACAGGGGGCGAGCAGTACTTC. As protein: CASSGGTGGEQYF.

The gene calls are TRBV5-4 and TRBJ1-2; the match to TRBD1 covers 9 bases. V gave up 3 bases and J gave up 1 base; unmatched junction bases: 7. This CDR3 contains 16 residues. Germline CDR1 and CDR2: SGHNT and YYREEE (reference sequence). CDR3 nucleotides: TGTGCCAGCAGCTCCCCTGGGGACAGGGTTAACTATGGCTACACCTTC. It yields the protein CASSSPGDRVNYGYTF.

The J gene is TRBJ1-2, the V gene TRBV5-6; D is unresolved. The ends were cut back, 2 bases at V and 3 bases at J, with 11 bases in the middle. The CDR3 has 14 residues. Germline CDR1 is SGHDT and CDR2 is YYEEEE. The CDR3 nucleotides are TGTGCCAGCAGCTTAGTGACTGGTGACTATGGCTACACCTTC. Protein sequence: CASSLVTGDYGYTF. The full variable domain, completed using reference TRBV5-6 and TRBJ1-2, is DAGVTQSPTHLIKTRGQQVTLRCSPKSGHDTVSWYQQALGQGPQFIFQYYEEEERQRGNFPDRFSGHQFPNYSSELNVNALLLGDSALYLCASSLVTGDYGYTFGSGTRLTVV.